This T cell receptor beta chain was recovered during a study of cytomegalovirus exposure and HLA in healthy donors. CDR3 length: 13 amino acids. CDR1 is MGHRA and CDR2 is YSYEKL in the germline V gene. The germline V and J ends were trimmed by 3 bases and 7 bases, with 12 bases remaining between them. A multiplex PCR was run with 60 Vbeta primers and 13 Jbeta primers. Authors' data handling: The count from a later analysis was some 81 million unique TCR beta chains, some 10 million of them shared. Using immunoSEQ multiplex PCR, the repertoire was profiled, and TCRdb retains in-frame clones only, with some absent. V and J calls and clone size are those listed in that table; D and trimming were worked out from the DNA. Here the sample spans roughly 150,000 clones, over 70% being singletons. Study-wide results and limits: TCR beta sequences reportedly predicted most subjects' HLA-A and HLA-B alleles accurately. An apparent linkage of common viral pathogens to several of the most significant clusters emerged in a later analysis.

A remark on this clone: Antigen unknown.

Material for sequencing was PBMCs. V usage is TRBV4-1 and J usage is TRBJ2-5; D ambiguous. The sequence was obtained from a woman between 50 and 59 years old in good health and CMV-seropositive. The CDR3 coding sequence is TGCGCCAGCAGCCAGGGCCCTGGTGGGACCCAGTACTTC. It is translated as CASSQGPGGTQYF.